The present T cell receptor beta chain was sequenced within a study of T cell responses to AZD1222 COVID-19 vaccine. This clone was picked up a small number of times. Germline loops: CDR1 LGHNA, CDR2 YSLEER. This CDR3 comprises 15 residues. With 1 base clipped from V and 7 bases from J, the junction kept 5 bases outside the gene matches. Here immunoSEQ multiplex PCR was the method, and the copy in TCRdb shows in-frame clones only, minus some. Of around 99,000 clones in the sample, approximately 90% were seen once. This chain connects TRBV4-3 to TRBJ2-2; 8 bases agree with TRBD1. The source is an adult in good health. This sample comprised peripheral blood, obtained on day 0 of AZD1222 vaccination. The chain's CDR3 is CASSQGTGNLGELFF. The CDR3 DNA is TGCGCCAGCAGCCAAGGGACAGGGAATCTCGGGGAGCTGTTTTTT.